These T cell receptor beta chains were read from a single sample in a study of monozygotic twins with inflammatory bowel disease. TCRdb re-called the 5' RACE reads, yielding one record per CDR3 amino acid sequence without DNA. The sample yields approximately 400,000 distinct CDR3 sequences, of which the top ten take up around 2.5%. The sequencing input was blood. The source is a human donor with ulcerative colitis or Crohn's disease, or a healthy co-twin of an affected twin (not recorded which). CDR3s include the opening cysteine and the closing phenylalanine or tryptophan.

>TRBV4-2|TRBJ2-2
CASSQGPGLATGELFF
>TRBV5-1|TRBJ2-1
CASSLASRGAGDPYNEQFF
>TRBV20-1|TRBJ1-5
CSATRGINQPQHF
>TRBV6-2/TRBV6-3|TRBJ2-6
CASSTRLTHPGYYGANVLTF
>TRBV14|TRBJ2-1
CASSQPRQPNEQFF
>TRBV19|TRBJ2-4
CASSHPSDQKNIQYF
>TRBV18|TRBJ2-2
CASSPTPGAVPGELFF
>TRBV7-2|TRBJ2-1
CASSLVLAGGYNEQFF
>TRBV7-2|TRBJ2-7
CASSPNIAGGPGEQYF
>TRBV6-5|TRBJ2-7
CASSYSKAYEQYF
>TRBV29-1|TRBJ2-7
CSVVMANYEQYF
>TRBV4-3|TRBJ2-3
CASSQRTNTDTQYF
>TRBV7-3|TRBJ1-1
CASSSGLNTEAFF
>TRBV30|TRBJ2-7
CAYNSGSPYEQYF
>TRBV5-4|TRBJ2-5
CASSSGTAQETQYF
>TRBV4-2|TRBJ1-1
CASSQEDDLNTEAFF
>TRBV7-9|TRBJ1-1
CASSSQQGRENTEAFF
>TRBV29-1|TRBJ2-7
CSAALNYEQYF
>TRBV20-1|TRBJ2-1
CSASSGAGGYNEQFF
>TRBV20-1|TRBJ1-5
CSARDSMSGSNQPQHF
>TRBV28|TRBJ2-1
CASSLGGTRSSYNEQFF
>TRBV11-1|TRBJ1-1
CASRSRGGGRKENTEAFF
>TRBV29-1|TRBJ2-1
CSATMAALAYAYNEQFF
>TRBV7-8|TRBJ2-7
CASSLDPGPYEQYF
>TRBV20-1|TRBJ2-3
CSARAGLSTDTQYF
>TRBV7-9|TRBJ1-3
CASSRDSRSSSGNTIYF
>TRBV7-2|TRBJ2-1
CASSQSDPNEQFF
>TRBV5-4|TRBJ2-1
CASSTTSSDEQFF
>TRBV10-3|TRBJ1-1
CAISESNRGNTEAFF
>TRBV12-3/TRBV12-4|TRBJ1-1
CASRRGEGTEAFF
>TRBV5-4|TRBJ2-7
CASSYENRDEQYF
>TRBV5-1|TRBJ1-2
CASSLDQGQDYGYTF
>TRBV29-1|TRBJ1-4
CSVGDTLTNEKLFF
>TRBV21-1|TRBJ2-2
CASNGFVLETGELFF
>TRBV20-1|TRBJ1-5
CSAREGAYSNQPQHF
>TRBV30|TRBJ2-5
CAWSSQGETQYF
>TRBV7-3|TRBJ2-1
CASSLGGQVVNEQFF
>TRBV7-2|TRBJ2-3
CASSLEGGGRADTQYF
>TRBV10-2|TRBJ2-1
CASSEEVGYNEQFF
>TRBV12-3/TRBV12-4|TRBJ2-1
CASGPGTSNPSSYNEQFF
>TRBV5-1|TRBJ1-2
CASSLAGKGAYGYTF
>TRBV20-1|TRBJ1-2
CSARDFTEVFGYTF
>TRBV7-2|TRBJ2-1
CASSLLGGAEQFF
>TRBV12-3/TRBV12-4|TRBJ2-5
CASSPTSPGQETQYF
>TRBV20-1|TRBJ2-7
CSAGDIPYEQYF
>TRBV6-2/TRBV6-3|TRBJ2-2
CASSYSIGAGVKTGELFF
>TRBV28|TRBJ1-5
CASHPGGGGNQPQHF
>TRBV7-2|TRBJ2-1
CASSRWEVSYNEQFF
>TRBV7-6|TRBJ1-3
CASSPIQGALGDTIYF
>TRBV7-6|TRBJ2-2
CASSLPSRGRFGELFF
>TRBV5-4|TRBJ2-5
CASRLAGVQETQYF
>TRBV28|TRBJ2-1
CASSTRLAGGHEQFF
>TRBV7-2|TRBJ2-5
CASSLGSSGGQETQYF
>TRBV5-4|TRBJ1-1
CASSLERPQTEAFF
>TRBV5-1|TRBJ2-6
CASSSTGFLLGANVLTF
>TRBV10-2|TRBJ1-5
CATQSHTYSLSNQPQHF
>TRBV28|TRBJ1-1
CASNASPNTEAFF
>TRBV12-3/TRBV12-4|TRBJ2-7
CASSLSSGEQYF